What follows are 29 T cell receptor beta chains derived from one specimen sequenced in a study of T cell repertoires in cytomegalovirus infection. Using its own MiXCR run on the reads, TCRdb lists one record per CDR3 protein. The table lists about 260,000 distinct CDR3 sequences, 12% to 15% of them singletons. The sample comprised PBMCs. Source of these receptors: a human donor in good health (CMV status not recorded). Some clones in this sample may be carry-over from other donors' samples.

This clonotype turned up a few times. V and J are TRBV27 and TRBJ1-1, with TRBD1 matching over 7 bases. Germline V gene lookup returns CDR1 MNHEY and CDR2 SMNVEV (reference sequence). This CDR3 spans 14 amino acids. The junction had 8 bases not matched to a gene; V was cut back by 5 bases and J by 5 bases. The CDR3 here is CASSPGTVPTEAFF. The CDR3 coding sequence is TGTGCCAGCAGTCCTGGGACAGTCCCAACTGAAGCTTTCTTT.

This clonotype was observed at least ten times. The chain links TRBV11-3 to TRBJ2-5, with D tentatively TRBD2 (5 bases). Between the trimmed V and J ends, which lost 5 bases and 5 bases, there was a span of 15 bases. The germline CDR1 and CDR2 sequences are SGHNT and YENEEA. This CDR3 spans 14 amino acids. The CDR3 sequence is CASSPRGKLETQYF. In DNA, the CDR3 is TGTGCCAGCAGCCCCCGGGGTAAATTGGAGACCCAGTACTTC. The full variable domain, its missing parts supplied by reference TRBV11-3 and TRBJ2-5, is EAGVVQSPRYKIIEKKQPVAFWCNPISGHNTLYWYLQNLGQGPELLIRYENEEAVDDSQLPKDRFSAERLKGVDSTLKIQPAELGDSAVYLCASSPRGKLETQYFGPGTRLLVL.

This clonotype was seen a few times. The chain employs TRBV20-1 and TRBJ2-7; D not resolved. This CDR3 region has 12 residues. The V and J ends lost 0 bases and 2 bases respectively, with 5 bases between them. CDR1 DFQATT and CDR2 SNEGSKA come from the germline V gene (reference sequence). CDR3 nucleotide sequence: TGCAGTGCTAGAGAGGGTACCTACGAGCAGTACTTC. It codes for CSAREGTYEQYF.

There are many counts of this clonotype. The chain uses TRBV6-6 and TRBJ1-5, with 8 positions matching TRBD1. This CDR3 is 14 amino acids long. Germline CDR1 MNHNY, CDR2 SVGAGI (reference sequence). With 4 bases clipped from V and 5 bases from J, the junction kept 4 bases outside the gene matches. CDR3 region: CASSSLTGDQPQHF. In nucleotides, the CDR3 is TGTGCCAGCAGTTCGTTGACAGGGGATCAGCCCCAGCATTTT.

This clonotype was recorded many times. This sequence joins TRBV7-2 and TRBJ2-2, with D possibly matching TRBD1 (6 bases). The germline CDR1 and CDR2 sequences are SGHTA and FQGNSA. CDR3 length equals 19 residues. Trimming pared 3 bases from V and 0 bases from J, leaving 20 bases between. CDR3 residues: CASSFAPPGTLTNTGELFF. The CDR3 nucleotides read TGTGCCAGCAGCTTCGCCCCTCCCGGGACATTGACGAACACCGGGGAGCTGTTTTTT.

This clonotype was observed a handful of times. The CDR3 DNA reads as TGCGCCAGCAGCCCCGGGACAGGGGTTTGGTATGGCTACACCTTC. Translated, it gives CASSPGTGVWYGYTF. The chain uses TRBV4-3 and TRBJ1-2, with TRBD1 identical over 10 bases. Trimming cost V 4 bases and J 5 bases; bases outside gene matches: 7. The CDR3 extends over 15 amino acids. Germline loops: CDR1 LGHNA, CDR2 YSLEER.

This clonotype was seen at least ten times. This chain uses TRBV7-9 with TRBJ2-1; TRBD2 matches 11 bases. The length of the CDR3 is 15 residues. The junction had 5 bases not matched to a gene; V was cut back by 5 bases and J by 5 bases. CDR1 is SEHNR, CDR2 FQNEAQ, per germline (reference sequence). CDR3 in DNA: TGTGCCAGCAGCCCCCCGGGACTAGCGGACAATGAGCAGTTCTTC. Encoded protein: CASSPPGLADNEQFF. The full variable domain, in which reference TRBV7-9 and TRBJ2-1 provide the parts outside the CDR3, is DTGVSQNPRHKITKRGQNVTFRCDPISEHNRLYWYRQTLGQGPEFLTYFQNEAQLEKSRLLSDRFSAERPKGSFSTLEIQRTEQGDSAMYLCASSPPGLADNEQFFGPGTRLTVL.

V usage is TRBV5-6 and J usage is TRBJ2-4, with no clear D. Trimming cost V 4 bases and J 15 bases, with 20 bases left between them. Germline V CDR1 and CDR2: SGHDT, YYEEEE. CDR3 length equals 13 residues. CDR3 sequence (DNA): TGTGCCAGCAGCCTTGGGCAGACCCACCATTTGTACTTC. As protein: CASSLGQTHHLYF.

Note on this clonotype: One end of the junction does not line up with germline, which may come from a read error. V usage is TRBV27 and J usage is TRBJ1-5; no definite D call. The germline V gene has CDR1 MNHEY and CDR2 SMNVEV (reference sequence). The CDR3 length is 14 residues. The CDR3 sequence is CASRLVGLGQPQHF. CDR3 nucleotides: TGTGCCAGCCGTTTGGTGGGTTTGGGTCAGCCCCAGCATTTT.

This clonotype was seen only a few times. This chain connects TRBV25-1 to TRBJ2-3; D is unresolved. CDR1 and CDR2 from the germline V gene are MGHDK and SYGVNS. V was cut by 0 bases and J by 0 bases, with 7 bases left in between. The CDR3 runs to 15 residues. The CDR3 loop reads CASSEYGDSTDTQYF. The CDR3 DNA sequence: TGTGCCAGCAGTGAATACGGCGATAGCACAGATACGCAGTATTTT.

The chain employs TRBV11-2 and TRBJ2-1; TRBD2 might be the D (6 bases). CDR3 length: 14 amino acids. Germline values: CDR1 SGHAT, CDR2 FQNNGV. V dropped 4 bases and J dropped 6 bases, with 13 bases sitting between them. CDR3 DNA: TGTGCCAGCAGCTATGTGGGGGGTCCCAATGAGCAGTTCTTC. It encodes CASSYVGGPNEQFF.

This clonotype was observed once. The chain employs TRBV29-1 and TRBJ2-7, with D uncertain. The CDR3 runs to 8 residues. Per the germline V gene, CDR1 is SQVTM and CDR2 is ANQGSEA. The CDR3 protein is CRKDEQYF. CDR3 nucleotide sequence: TGCAGGAAGGACGAGCAGTACTTC.

CDR3 in DNA: TGTGCCAGCAGCTTAGTTGGGGTTACTAACTATGGCTACACCTTC. Encoded protein: CASSLVGVTNYGYTF. The gene calls are TRBV11-2 and TRBJ1-2, with D unresolved. The length of the CDR3 is 15 residues. CDR1 is SGHAT and CDR2 is FQNNGV in the germline V gene. V shed 1 base and J shed 0 bases, with 9 bases lying between them.

This clonotype was recorded a few times. The chain joins TRBV11-3 to TRBJ2-1; TRBD2 aligns across 15 bases. CDR3 size: 16 residues. V was pared by 5 bases and J by 7 bases, with 6 bases of the junction left unmatched. CDR1 SGHNT and CDR2 YENEEA come from the germline V gene. CDR3 nucleotide sequence: TGTGCCAGCAGCCTAGGGACTAGCGGGGGGATGAATGAGCAGTTCTTC. This encodes CASSLGTSGGMNEQFF. Full variable domain (rest looked up from reference TRBV11-3 and TRBJ2-1): EAGVVQSPRYKIIEKKQPVAFWCNPISGHNTLYWYLQNLGQGPELLIRYENEEAVDDSQLPKDRFSAERLKGVDSTLKIQPAELGDSAVYLCASSLGTSGGMNEQFFGPGTRLTVL.

This clonotype occurred a few times. This chain connects TRBV28 to TRBJ1-5; D is perhaps TRBD1 (5 bases). Trimming removed 7 bases at V and 7 bases at J, with 14 bases between. CDR1 and CDR2 from the germline V gene are MDHEN and SYDVKM. CDR3 length: 13 residues. The CDR3 loop is CASTGGGGQPQHF. CDR3 DNA: TGTGCCAGCACCGGCGGCGGGGGGCAGCCCCAGCATTTT.

This clonotype showed up many times. This sequence joins TRBV29-1 and TRBJ2-1; D tentatively fits TRBD1 or TRBD2 (5 bases each). The CDR3 has 15 residues. CDR1 is SQVTM, CDR2 ANQGSEA, per germline. V was clipped by 2 bases and J by 0 bases, with 11 bases between them. The CDR3 here is CSVERGVSSYNEQFF. The CDR3 nucleotides read TGCAGCGTTGAAAGAGGGGTAAGCTCCTACAATGAGCAGTTCTTC.

This clonotype has only a few counts. V is TRBV20-1 and J is TRBJ2-1; no clear D gene. Trimming left V 6 bases short and J 2 bases short, with 17 bases between. This CDR3 spans 15 amino acids. Germline assignment: CDR1 DFQATT and CDR2 SNEGSKA (reference sequence). The CDR3 sequence is CSASALSYPYNEQFF. The CDR3 DNA is TGCAGTGCAAGCGCGCTGAGCTACCCCTACAATGAGCAGTTCTTC.

The chain couples TRBV15 to TRBJ2-5; maybe TRBD1 (6 bases). V was shortened by 5 bases and J by 3 bases, with 13 bases between the two germline ends. The CDR3 loop spans 14 amino acids. Germline loops: CDR1 LNHNV, CDR2 YYDKDF (reference sequence). The CDR3 here is CATSVAGVEETQYF. The CDR3 DNA is TGTGCCACCAGCGTCGCAGGGGTGGAAGAGACCCAGTACTTC.

This clonotype was picked up many times. This chain joins TRBV15 and TRBJ1-1; D remains ambiguous. CDR1 is LNHNV, CDR2 YYDKDF, per germline (reference sequence). Deletions cut 6 bases from V and 3 bases from J, with 11 bases between. There are 13 residues in the CDR3. CDR3 nucleotides: TGTGCCACCAGAGCATCTTTGGACACTGAAGCTTTCTTT. It yields the protein CATRASLDTEAFF.

This clonotype was recorded only once. The DNA of the CDR3 is TGCAGCGTTGAAACGACAGGCCGGGACAATGAGCAGTTCTTC. This codes for CSVETTGRDNEQFF. The chain is built from TRBV29-1 and TRBJ2-1; D perhaps matches TRBD1 (6 bases). From germline, CDR1 is SQVTM and CDR2 ANQGSEA. Trimming removed 2 bases at V and 5 bases at J, with 13 bases between. This CDR3 has 14 amino acids.

The gene calls are TRBV28 and TRBJ1-5, with a weak D call TRBD1 (6 bases). CDR3 length equals 14 residues. The V gene lost 6 bases and the J gene lost 6 bases, with 15 bases spanning the gap. Germline values: CDR1 MDHEN, CDR2 SYDVKM. In nucleotides, the CDR3 is TGTGCCAGCAGGCAAACAGGGTCGGCTCAGCCCCAGCATTTT. Amino acid sequence: CASRQTGSAQPQHF.

The V call is TRBV28, the J call TRBJ2-3, with 11 bases lining up with TRBD2. V lost 4 bases to trimming and J lost 6 bases; unmatched junction nucleotides: 6. The CDR3 is 15 residues long. The germline V gene has CDR1 MDHEN and CDR2 SYDVKM. CDR3: CASSSIAGGMDTQYF. Written as DNA, the CDR3 is TGTGCCAGCAGTTCGATAGCGGGAGGGATGGATACGCAGTATTTT.

The chain combines TRBV3-1 with TRBJ1-1, with a tentative D call TRBD1 (5 bases). V lost 5 bases to trimming and J lost 6 bases, with 22 bases between them. Per the germline V gene, CDR1 is LGHDT and CDR2 is YNNKEL (reference sequence). The CDR3 is 16 amino acids. CDR3 protein: CASSASGRQSGPEAFF. In nucleotides, the CDR3 is TGTGCCAGCAGCGCATCCGGGAGGCAGTCGGGGCCTGAAGCTTTCTTT.

Only a few counts were recorded for this clonotype. The rearrangement uses TRBV6-4 and TRBJ2-2; a possible D gene is TRBD2 (6 bases). V lost 0 bases to trimming and J lost 7 bases, with 12 bases between them. This CDR3 contains 15 residues. The germline gives CDR1 MRHNA, CDR2 SNTAGT. This chain's CDR3 is CASSDSPSVGGELFF. The CDR3 DNA reads as TGTGCCAGCAGTGACTCCCCTAGCGTTGGCGGGGAGCTGTTTTTT.

This clonotype was observed a handful of times. The chain couples TRBV20-1 to TRBJ1-1; 9 bases fit TRBD1. The length of the CDR3 is 14 residues. The germline V gene encodes CDR1 DFQATT and CDR2 SNEGSKA (reference sequence). V lost 5 bases to trimming and J lost 4 bases; unmatched junction nucleotides: 8. The CDR3: CSAQEQGARTEAFF. CDR3 DNA: TGCAGTGCTCAGGAACAGGGGGCGCGCACTGAAGCTTTCTTT.

There are many counts of this clonotype. V usage is TRBV10-1 and J usage is TRBJ2-3, with D hard to call. CDR1 is WNHNN, CDR2 SYGVQD, per germline (reference sequence). Trimming removed 3 bases at V and 1 base at J, with 5 bases between. CDR3 length: 13 amino acids. The CDR3 DNA reads as TGCGCCAGCAGTGAAAGGGGCACAGATACGCAGTATTTT. This encodes CASSERGTDTQYF.

This clonotype was seen more than once but under ten times. CDR3 in DNA: TGTGCCAGCAGTGAATTCGGCAATCAGCCCCAGCATTTT. Protein: CASSEFGNQPQHF. V gene TRBV25-1 combines with J gene TRBJ1-5, with unresolved D. Germline V gene sequence: CDR1 MGHDK, CDR2 SYGVNS. The CDR3 spans 13 residues. Deletions cut 1 base from V and 2 bases from J, with 3 bases between.

This clonotype was detected a few times. The rearrangement uses TRBV20-1 and TRBJ2-5; 9 nucleotides line up with TRBD2. V lost 7 bases and J lost 5; bases outside the gene matches: 8. Per germline, CDR1 DFQATT and CDR2 SNEGSKA (reference sequence). The CDR3 is 13 residues long. This CDR3 is CSEAGGPGETQYF. The CDR3 DNA sequence: TGCAGTGAGGCGGGAGGGCCCGGGGAGACCCAGTACTTC.

J is TRBJ2-5 and V is TRBV4-1; 9 positions match TRBD2. With V trimmed by 0 bases and J by 2 bases, 7 bases remained unmatched. The CDR3 totals 17 residues. Per the germline V gene, CDR1 is MGHRA and CDR2 is YSYEKL. In DNA, the CDR3 is TGCGCCAGCAGCCAAGACGAGGGTAGCGGGAGACAAGAGACCCAGTACTTC. It specifies CASSQDEGSGRQETQYF.